What follows describes a single T cell receptor (beta chain). Assay: immunoSEQ multiplex PCR; the TCRdb copy retains only in-frame clones and omits some. In the table there are more than 40,000 clones, approximately 94% of which are singletons. This sample was included in a study of T cell changes during pregnancy in multiple sclerosis. The CDR3 is 19 residues long. Germline V lookup: CDR1 SEHNR, CDR2 FQNEAQ (reference sequence). V shed 0 bases and J 3 bases; nucleotides not matched to a gene: 10. The sequence came from a female donor with multiple sclerosis, enrolled in a pregnancy study. The sequencing used CD4+ T cells from peripheral blood mononuclear cells, collected in the second trimester of pregnancy. This chain connects TRBV7-9 to TRBJ2-7; TRBD2 agrees at 14 bases. CDR3 in amino acids: CASSLARGLAGVPLYEQYF. As DNA, the CDR3 is TGTGCCAGCAGCTTAGCGAGGGGACTAGCGGGGGTCCCCCTCTACGAGCAGTACTTC.